This T cell receptor beta chain was captured in a study of blood T cell repertoires in COVID-19. Original processing notes: Amplification of reference gene primers provided the estimated nucleated cell counts. Method: immunoSEQ multiplex PCR; TCRdb's copy keeps in-frame clones and lacks some. V, J and clone size reflect that table, while D and trimming were determined from the DNA. The table records hundreds of thousands of clones, 90% to 95% of them present only once. Trimming shortened V by 8 bases and J by 8 bases, and 22 bases separated the two germline ends. Germline CDR1 is MNHEY and CDR2 is SVGAGI. CDR3 size: 15 residues. The age range of participants was about 18 to 95 years, with residence in fewer than 25 US areas. Cohort assignment relied on participant-reported clinical history.

The TCR originated in a young woman who had recovered from COVID-19. V gene TRBV6-5 combines with J gene TRBJ2-1, with D possibly TRBD1 on 6 matching bases. The sequencing sample was made of PBMCs or T cells enriched from blood (not recorded which). Written as DNA, the CDR3 is TGTGCCAGCTCGAGGGGGACGACCAGAAGGGATGAGCAGTTCTTC. It is translated as CASSRGTTRRDEQFF.